Below, one TCR beta chain is given with its context. Method: immunoSEQ multiplex PCR; TCRdb's copy keeps in-frame clones and lacks some. The table lists about 300,000 clones, more than 70% of them singletons. The J segment lost 1 base and the V segment lost 5 bases, leaving 4 bases of the junction unmatched. This CDR3 has 14 residues. Germline lookup yields CDR1 KGHSH and CDR2 LQKENI. The data belong to a study of blood T cell repertoires in COVID-19. The TCR comes from a woman in her thirties who had recovered from COVID-19. Sequencing was performed on peripheral blood. This rearrangement joins TRBV18 to TRBJ1-1, with 7 bases fitting TRBD1. The CDR3 DNA reads TGTGCCAGCTCATCTCGACAGGGGAACACTGAAGCTTTCTTT. This gives the protein CASSSRQGNTEAFF.